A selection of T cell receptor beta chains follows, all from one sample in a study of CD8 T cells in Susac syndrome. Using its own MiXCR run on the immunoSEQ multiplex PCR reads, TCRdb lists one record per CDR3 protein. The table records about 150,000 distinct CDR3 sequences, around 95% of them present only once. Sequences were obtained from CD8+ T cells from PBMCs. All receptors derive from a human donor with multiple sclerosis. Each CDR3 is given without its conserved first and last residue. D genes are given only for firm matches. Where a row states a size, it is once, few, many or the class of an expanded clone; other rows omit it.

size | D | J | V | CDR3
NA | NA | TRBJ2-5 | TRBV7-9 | ASSLVEETQY
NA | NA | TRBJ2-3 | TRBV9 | ASSVVGDTQY
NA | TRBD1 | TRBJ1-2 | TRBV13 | ASSPRPPGTAGYT
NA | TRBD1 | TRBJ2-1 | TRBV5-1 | ASRGTGSYNEQF
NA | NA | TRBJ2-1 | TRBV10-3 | AIRDRDNYNEQF
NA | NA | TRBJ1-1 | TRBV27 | ASKEQGTPNTEAF
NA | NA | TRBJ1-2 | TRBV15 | ATSRDRRQDYGYT
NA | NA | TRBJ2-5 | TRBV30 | AWSEYTDQETQY
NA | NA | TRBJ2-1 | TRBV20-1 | SARDYPGPGEQF
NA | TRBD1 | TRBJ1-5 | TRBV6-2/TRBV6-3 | ASRANRDRGNQPQH
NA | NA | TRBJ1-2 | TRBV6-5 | ASSPNRAGYT
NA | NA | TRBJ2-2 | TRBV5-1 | ASSLSRDARELF
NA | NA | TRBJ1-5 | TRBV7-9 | ASSHNDSPLYSNQPQH
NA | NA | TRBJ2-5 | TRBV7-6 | ASSSRGNQETQY
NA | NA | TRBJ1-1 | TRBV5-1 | ASSFRSVAGGLGTEAF
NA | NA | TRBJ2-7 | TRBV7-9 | ASSLAGRIYEQY
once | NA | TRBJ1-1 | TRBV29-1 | SVGARYTEAF
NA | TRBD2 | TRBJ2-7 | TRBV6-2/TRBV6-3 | ASSVGLGDYEQY
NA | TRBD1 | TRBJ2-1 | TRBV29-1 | SVDTPQGRRDLNEQF
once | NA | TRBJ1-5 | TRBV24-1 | ATSRVSNQPQH
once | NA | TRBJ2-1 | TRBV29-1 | SVEMGEYNEQF
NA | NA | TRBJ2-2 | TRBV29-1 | SVTVRTGELF
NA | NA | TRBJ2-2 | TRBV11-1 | ASSLVGVITGLPPATGELF
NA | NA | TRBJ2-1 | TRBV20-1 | SARGRGGYNEQF
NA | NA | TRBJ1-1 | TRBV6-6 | ASREGGTEAF
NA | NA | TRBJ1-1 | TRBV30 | AWSPLRGGRGAF
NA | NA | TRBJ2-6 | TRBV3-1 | ASSLRSGFRTSGANVLT
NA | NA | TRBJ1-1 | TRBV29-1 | SVVGGAEAF
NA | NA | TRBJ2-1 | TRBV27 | ASRAKGGAFLDEQF
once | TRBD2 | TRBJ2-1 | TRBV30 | AGSLLAGGNEQF
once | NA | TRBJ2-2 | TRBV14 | ASSQRIAGALYTGELF
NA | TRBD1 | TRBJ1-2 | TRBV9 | ASEGRGYGYT
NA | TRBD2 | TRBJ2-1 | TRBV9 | ASSGGDYHYNEQF
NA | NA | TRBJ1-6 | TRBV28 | ASSPQLELH
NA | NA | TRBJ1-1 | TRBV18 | ASSPIDSVVNTEAF
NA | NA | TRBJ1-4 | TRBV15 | ATSPDGNTNEKLF
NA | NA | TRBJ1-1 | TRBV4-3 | ASSQGSPNRATEAF
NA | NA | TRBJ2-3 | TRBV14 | ASQRDSGTDTQY
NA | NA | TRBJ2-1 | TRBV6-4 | ASSTDWGNEQF
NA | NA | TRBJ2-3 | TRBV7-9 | ASSLHPTDTQY